This is a list of T cell receptor beta chains from one sample in a study of blood T cell repertoires in COVID-19. The protocol was immunoSEQ multiplex PCR, while the TCRdb copy is restricted to in-frame clones and leaves out a portion. The data show about 170,000 clones, 80% to 90% seen once. The sequenced sample was peripheral blood. These receptors all come from a woman in her sixties with COVID-19, enrolled during active disease. Both conserved end residues are part of each CDR3. A D gene is named only where the DNA matches it firmly. Clone size is given for some rows only: seen once, a few or many times, or a class if the clone is expanded.

j_call v_call d_call clone_size cdr3_nt cdr3_aa
TRBJ1-4 TRBV19 NA NA TGTGCCAGTACCAACCGCAGATCTAATGAAAAACTGTTTTTT CASTNRRSNEKLFF
TRBJ2-1 TRBV10-1 TRBD2 NA TGCGCCAGCAGTGAGGGAGGACTAGCGGCCTCCTACAATGAGCAGTTCTTC CASSEGGLAASYNEQFF
TRBJ1-5 TRBV19 NA few TGTGCCAGCCCCCGACAGGTTTCAGATCAGCCCCAGCATTTT CASPRQVSDQPQHF
TRBJ1-4 TRBV18 NA NA TGTGCCAGCTCACCCCTGGCCGCCGAAAAACTGTTTTTT CASSPLAAEKLFF
TRBJ1-4 TRBV30 NA NA TGTGCCTGGAGAGCAGAGGGGGCAACTAATGAAAAACTGTTTTTT CAWRAEGATNEKLFF
TRBJ2-7 TRBV19 TRBD2 NA TGTGCCAGTAGCACCCGAGGGAGGGGATATAACGAGCAGTACTTC CASSTRGRGYNEQYF
TRBJ1-1 TRBV30 NA NA TGTGCCTGGCGGATCGAAGGGGGCACTGAAGCTTTCTTT CAWRIEGGTEAFF
TRBJ2-5 TRBV4-2 TRBD2 NA TGTGCCAGCGCTCGACTAGCGACGCAAGAGACCCAGTACTTC CASARLATQETQYF
TRBJ2-1 TRBV2 TRBD2 once TGTGCCAGCTCCGGGCGGGGGACTAGCGAGAGTGAGCAGTTCTTC CASSGRGTSESEQFF
TRBJ1-1 TRBV2 NA NA TGTGCCAGCAGTGTGGGACTCTTGAACACTGAAGCTTTCTTT CASSVGLLNTEAFF
TRBJ2-3 TRBV15 TRBD1 once TGTGCCACCAGCCTCCGACAGGGGAGGGATACGCAGTATTTT CATSLRQGRDTQYF
TRBJ2-2 TRBV12-3/TRBV12-4 NA NA TGTGCCAGCACCGCCTATCGAACCGGGGAGCTGTTTTTT CASTAYRTGELFF
TRBJ1-2 TRBV19 NA NA TGTGCCAGTAGTATAGGAGCTAATGGCTACACCTTC CASSIGANGYTF
TRBJ2-2 TRBV6-5 NA NA TGTGCCAGCAGTTACCAGCCTAGCGAACCCCCCGGGGAGCTGTTTTTT CASSYQPSEPPGELFF
TRBJ1-2 TRBV4-3 NA few TGCGCCAGCAGCCAAGACAATAACTATGGCTACACCTTC CASSQDNNYGYTF
TRBJ2-3 TRBV9 TRBD2 NA TGTGCCAGCAGCGTAGACGGCGGGAGGGCGTCAGATACGCAGTATTTT CASSVDGGRASDTQYF
TRBJ1-4 TRBV25-1 NA NA TGTGCCAGCAACCGGGGTGGTGTGGAAAAACTGTTTTTT CASNRGGVEKLFF
TRBJ1-2 TRBV6-2/TRBV6-3 NA once TGTGCCAGCAGTTATTCCGGAAACAGGGTTGGCTACACCTTC CASSYSGNRVGYTF
TRBJ2-1 TRBV7-9 NA NA TGTGCCAGCAGCTTGTGGGCGGGTCAAGGAGGCAATGAGCAGTTCTTC CASSLWAGQGGNEQFF
TRBJ1-1 TRBV28 NA few TGTGCCAGCAGTTTATCGGGGTGGAACACTGAAGCTTTCTTT CASSLSGWNTEAFF
TRBJ2-7 TRBV27 NA NA TGTGCCAGCAGTCCCCGGGTCGTGGGGTCAGGAGGCTCCTACGAGCAGTACTTC CASSPRVVGSGGSYEQYF
TRBJ2-7 TRBV5-4 TRBD1 NA TGTGCCAGCAGCACCGGACAGGGGTTGAACTACGAGCAGTACTTC CASSTGQGLNYEQYF
TRBJ1-5 TRBV9 TRBD1 NA TGTGCCAGCAGCGACAAAGGGACAGGGAGGATTCAGCCCCAGCATTTT CASSDKGTGRIQPQHF
TRBJ2-7 TRBV7-2 TRBD1 NA TGTGCCAGCAGCTTCGGGACAGGGGATCACGAGCAGTACTTC CASSFGTGDHEQYF
TRBJ2-7 TRBV7-9 TRBD1 NA TGTGCCAGCAGCTCGCGTTCCGGGACAGGGGGCGGCGAGCAGTACTTC CASSSRSGTGGGEQYF
TRBJ1-2 TRBV5-1 NA few TGCGCCAGCAGAGCTATCAACAGGGCCCGAAACTATGGCTACACCTTC CASRAINRARNYGYTF
TRBJ1-2 TRBV6-4 NA NA TGTGCCAGCAGTGATCGGTATGGCTACACCTTC CASSDRYGYTF
TRBJ2-2 TRBV4-2 TRBD1 NA TGTGCCAGCAGCCAGGGTCCGGGACAGGGGGCCGGGGAGCTGTTTTTT CASSQGPGQGAGELFF
TRBJ2-1 TRBV7-6 NA NA TGTGCCAGCACAATGAGCAATGAGCAGTTCTTC CASTMSNEQFF
TRBJ1-5 TRBV5-4 TRBD1 few TGTGCCAGCAGCTCCCAGGGGGCTGATCAGCCCCAGCATTTT CASSSQGADQPQHF
TRBJ1-2 TRBV29-1 NA NA TGCAGCTCTGCACACCTCTATGGCTACACCTTC CSSAHLYGYTF
TRBJ2-1 TRBV5-1 TRBD2 NA TGCGCCAGCAGCTCCAGCGGGAGCCCCTTAGGTGAGCAGTTCTTC CASSSSGSPLGEQFF
TRBJ1-2 TRBV29-1 NA NA TGCAGCGTTGGAACAGGGATGAGCGGCTACACCTTC CSVGTGMSGYTF
TRBJ2-2 TRBV19 NA NA TGTGCCAGTTTGCCAGGGGTTACGGTACCAGGGGAGCTGTTTTTT CASLPGVTVPGELFF
TRBJ2-1 TRBV4-3 TRBD2 NA TGCGCCAGCAGCCAGGCTAGCGGGAGTTCCTACAATGAGCAGTTCTTC CASSQASGSSYNEQFF
TRBJ2-7 TRBV15 TRBD1 NA TGTGCCACCAGCAAGCTGTGGACAGGTGGGGACGAGCAGTACTTC CATSKLWTGGDEQYF